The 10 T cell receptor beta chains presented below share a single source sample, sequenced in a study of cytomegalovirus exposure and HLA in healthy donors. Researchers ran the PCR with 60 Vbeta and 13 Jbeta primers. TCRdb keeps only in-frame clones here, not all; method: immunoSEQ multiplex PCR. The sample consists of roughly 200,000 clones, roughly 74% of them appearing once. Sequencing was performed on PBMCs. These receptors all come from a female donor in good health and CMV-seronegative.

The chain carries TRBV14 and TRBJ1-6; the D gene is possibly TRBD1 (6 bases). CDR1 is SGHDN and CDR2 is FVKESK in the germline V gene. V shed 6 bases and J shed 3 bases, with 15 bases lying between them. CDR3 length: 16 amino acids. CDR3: CASSPTGSIYNSPLHF. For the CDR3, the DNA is TGTGCCAGCAGTCCCACAGGGTCTATCTATAATTCACCCCTCCACTTT.

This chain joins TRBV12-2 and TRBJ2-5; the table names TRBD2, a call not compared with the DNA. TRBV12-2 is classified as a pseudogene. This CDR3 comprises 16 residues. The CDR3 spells CAPGTSGGQGRETQYF. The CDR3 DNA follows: TGTGCACCCGGGACTAGCGGGGGGCAGGGTCGGGAGACCCAGTACTTC.

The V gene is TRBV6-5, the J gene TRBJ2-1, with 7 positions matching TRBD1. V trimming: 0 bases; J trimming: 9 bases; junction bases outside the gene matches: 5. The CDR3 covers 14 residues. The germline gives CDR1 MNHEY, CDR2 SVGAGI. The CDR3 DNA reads TGTGCCAGCAGTTACTCAGGGACAGAGGGTGAGCAGTTCTTC. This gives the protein CASSYSGTEGEQFF.

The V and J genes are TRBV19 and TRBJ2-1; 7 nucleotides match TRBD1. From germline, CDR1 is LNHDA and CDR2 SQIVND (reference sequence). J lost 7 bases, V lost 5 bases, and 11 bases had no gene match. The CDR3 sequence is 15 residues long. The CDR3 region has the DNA TGTGCCAGTAGTCGTGCGGACAGGAGCCTTAATGAGCAGTTCTTC. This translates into CASSRADRSLNEQFF.

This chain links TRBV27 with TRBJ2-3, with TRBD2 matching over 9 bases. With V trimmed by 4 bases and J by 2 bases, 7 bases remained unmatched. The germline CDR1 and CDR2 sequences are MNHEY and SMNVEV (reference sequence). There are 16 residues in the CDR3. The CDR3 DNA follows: TGTGCCAGCAGTTGGGGTAGCGGGAGAGTCACAGATACGCAGTATTTT. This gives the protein CASSWGSGRVTDTQYF.

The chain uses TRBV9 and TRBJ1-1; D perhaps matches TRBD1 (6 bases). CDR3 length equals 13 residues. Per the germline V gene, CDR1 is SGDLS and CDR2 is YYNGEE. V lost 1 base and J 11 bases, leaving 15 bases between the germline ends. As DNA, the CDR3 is TGTGCCAGCAGCGTAAGTAATACAGGGACGGCTTTCTTT. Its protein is CASSVSNTGTAFF.

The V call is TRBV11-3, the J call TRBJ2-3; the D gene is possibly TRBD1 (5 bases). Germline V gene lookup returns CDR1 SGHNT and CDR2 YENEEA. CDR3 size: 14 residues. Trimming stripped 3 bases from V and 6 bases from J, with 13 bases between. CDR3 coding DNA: TGTGCCAGCAGCTTTGCAGGGTCATCCGATACGCAGTATTTT. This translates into CASSFAGSSDTQYF.

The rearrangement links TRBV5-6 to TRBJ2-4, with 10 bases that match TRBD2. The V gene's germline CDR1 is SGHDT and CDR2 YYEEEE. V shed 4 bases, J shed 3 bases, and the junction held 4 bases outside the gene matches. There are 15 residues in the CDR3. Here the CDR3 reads CASSNLAGDKNIQYF. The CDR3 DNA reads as TGTGCCAGCAGCAATCTAGCGGGGGACAAAAACATTCAGTACTTC.

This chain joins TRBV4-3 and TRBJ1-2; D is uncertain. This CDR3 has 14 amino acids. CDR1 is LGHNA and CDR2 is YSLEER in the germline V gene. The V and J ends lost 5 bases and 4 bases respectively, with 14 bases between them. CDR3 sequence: CASSEGSLGYGYTF. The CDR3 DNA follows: TGCGCCAGCAGCGAGGGCAGCTTAGGCTATGGCTACACCTTC.

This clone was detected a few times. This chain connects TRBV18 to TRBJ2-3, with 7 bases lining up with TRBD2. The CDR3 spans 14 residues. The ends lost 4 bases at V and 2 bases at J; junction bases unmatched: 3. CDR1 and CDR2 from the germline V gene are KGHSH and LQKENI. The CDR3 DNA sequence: TGTGCCAGCTCACAAAGCGGGGTCACAGATACGCAGTATTTT. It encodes CASSQSGVTDTQYF.